Listed below are T cell receptor beta chains from one sample, sequenced in a study of control samples from healthy donors and cancer patients. Clones were sequenced by immunoSEQ multiplex PCR, and TCRdb holds only the in-frame ones, with some missing. The sample yields about 75,000 clones, roughly 94% seen once. Sequencing input: blood. The receptors here all came from a woman between 40 and 50 years old in good health. CDR3s include the opening cysteine and the closing phenylalanine or tryptophan. D genes are given only for firm matches. Clone sizes are given selectively: once, few, many, or a class where the clone is expanded.

D: -; V: TRBV6-2/TRBV6-3; J: TRBJ1-1; size: -; length: 13; DNA: TGTGCCAGCAGTTATAGGCAGAACACTGAAGCTTTCTTT; CDR3: CASSYRQNTEAFF
D: -; V: TRBV6-5; J: TRBJ2-3; size: -; length: 13; DNA: TGTGCCAGCGGAGGGAGGGGGGTAGATACGCAGTATTTT; CDR3: CASGGRGVDTQYF
D: -; V: TRBV5-4; J: TRBJ1-2; size: -; length: 14; DNA: TGTGCCAGCAGCTCCCGGTGGGAGGGCTATGGCTACACCTTC; CDR3: CASSSRWEGYGYTF
D: TRBD1; V: TRBV29-1; J: TRBJ2-7; size: -; length: 14; DNA: TGCAGCGTTATTGGACAGGGTGGGACCTACGAGCAGTACTTC; CDR3: CSVIGQGGTYEQYF
D: -; V: TRBV6-5; J: TRBJ2-7; size: -; length: 15; DNA: TGTGCCAGCAGTTACGCGGTCGGGTCCCTAGCCCAGCAGTACTTC; CDR3: CASSYAVGSLAQQYF
D: -; V: TRBV19; J: TRBJ2-7; size: -; length: 15; DNA: TGTGCCAGTAGTATCGGGGGACGCCGAACCTACGAGCAGTACTTC; CDR3: CASSIGGRRTYEQYF
D: TRBD1; V: TRBV4-2; J: TRBJ2-7; size: -; length: 14; DNA: TGTGCCAGCAGCCAAGAAGGACAGGACCACGAGCAGTACTTC; CDR3: CASSQEGQDHEQYF
D: TRBD2; V: TRBV2; J: TRBJ2-5; size: -; length: 18; DNA: TGTGCCTCCCTAAAACCCCCCAGCGGGGGGGGTGCACAAGAGACCCAGTACTTC; CDR3: CASLKPPSGGGAQETQYF
D: -; V: TRBV24-1; J: TRBJ2-2; size: -; length: 16; DNA: TGTGCCACCAGTGACTCCTTAAACAGAGCCACCGGGGAGCTGTTTTTT; CDR3: CATSDSLNRATGELFF
D: -; V: TRBV27; J: TRBJ2-7; size: -; length: 14; DNA: TGTGCCAGCAGTACGACAGGATACTACTACGAGCAGTACTTC; CDR3: CASSTTGYYYEQYF
D: -; V: TRBV27; J: TRBJ2-7; size: -; length: 12; DNA: TGTGCCAGCAGCCAAGTGGGGGTCGAGCAGTACTTC; CDR3: CASSQVGVEQYF
D: TRBD2; V: TRBV30; J: TRBJ2-2; size: -; length: 15; DNA: TGTGCCTGGAGTCTAGCGGGGGAGCACACCGGGGAGCTGTTTTTT; CDR3: CAWSLAGEHTGELFF
D: TRBD1; V: TRBV5-6; J: TRBJ1-2; size: -; length: 17; DNA: TGTGCCAGCAGCACCGGACAGGGGGCTTACACTAACTATGGCTACACCTTC; CDR3: CASSTGQGAYTNYGYTF
D: TRBD2; V: TRBV9; J: TRBJ2-5; size: -; length: 15; DNA: TGTGCCAGCAGCGGCCTCCCGGGGGGAAAAGAGACCCAGTACTTC; CDR3: CASSGLPGGKETQYF
D: -; V: TRBV10-2; J: TRBJ2-7; size: -; length: 13; DNA: TGCGCCAGCGAAAGTGAAAAAAACTACGAGCAGTACTTC; CDR3: CASESEKNYEQYF
D: -; V: TRBV2; J: TRBJ2-3; size: -; length: 16; DNA: TGTGCCAGCAGTGATGACCAGCGCTCCCTTCCAGATACGCAGTATTTT; CDR3: CASSDDQRSLPDTQYF
D: -; V: TRBV6-6; J: TRBJ2-5; size: once; length: 16; DNA: TGTGCCAGCAGTTATTCCATATATGGTTTTGAAGAGACCCAGTACTTC; CDR3: CASSYSIYGFEETQYF
D: -; V: TRBV19; J: TRBJ1-4; size: -; length: 13; DNA: TGTGCCAGTAATCAGGGCCCTAATGAAAAACTGTTTTTT; CDR3: CASNQGPNEKLFF
D: TRBD1; V: TRBV5-6; J: TRBJ1-2; size: -; length: 16; DNA: TGTGCCAGCAGCTCTTCCGGGACAGGGGGCGCGTATGGCTACACCTTC; CDR3: CASSSSGTGGAYGYTF
D: TRBD2; V: TRBV23-1; J: TRBJ2-7; size: -; length: 18; DNA: TGCGCCAGCAGTCAAATCGGATTAGCGGGAGGGGGCTCCTACGAGCAGTACTTC; CDR3: CASSQIGLAGGGSYEQYF
D: -; V: TRBV11-1; J: TRBJ2-5; size: -; length: 15; DNA: TGTGCCAGCAGCTTAGCTGGCCAGGGGCAAGAGACCCAGTACTTC; CDR3: CASSLAGQGQETQYF
D: -; V: TRBV14; J: TRBJ2-5; size: -; length: 12; DNA: TGTGCCAGCAGCCCCTTTGGAGAGACCCAGTACTTC; CDR3: CASSPFGETQYF
D: TRBD2; V: TRBV13; J: TRBJ2-2; size: -; length: 16; DNA: TGTGCCAGCAGCCTACCAGGACTAGCGAACACCGGGGAGCTGTTTTTT; CDR3: CASSLPGLANTGELFF
D: TRBD1; V: TRBV2; J: TRBJ1-2; size: -; length: 14; DNA: TGTGCCAGCAGTAGGGACAGGCGAAGCTATGGCTACACCTTC; CDR3: CASSRDRRSYGYTF
D: -; V: TRBV4-1; J: TRBJ2-7; size: -; length: 18; DNA: TGCGCCAGCAGCCAAGATGGGGGGAGGCGCAGGGGAGCGTACGAGCAGTACTTC; CDR3: CASSQDGGRRRGAYEQYF
D: TRBD1; V: TRBV28; J: TRBJ2-5; size: -; length: 16; DNA: TGTGCCAGCAGTTTCCCCCTAGGGGGCCGACAAGAGACCCAGTACTTC; CDR3: CASSFPLGGRQETQYF
D: -; V: TRBV27; J: TRBJ1-6; size: -; length: 13; DNA: TGTGCCAGCAGTCCAGCGTACAATTCACCCCTCCACTTT; CDR3: CASSPAYNSPLHF
D: TRBD1; V: TRBV6-2/TRBV6-3; J: TRBJ1-1; size: -; length: 14; DNA: TGTGCCAGCAGTCTCCCACAGGGGGTCACTGAAGCTTTCTTT; CDR3: CASSLPQGVTEAFF
D: TRBD2; V: TRBV6-4; J: TRBJ2-1; size: -; length: 15; DNA: TGTGCCAGCAGTGAACGGACTAGCGGGAGGGATGAGCAGTTCTTC; CDR3: CASSERTSGRDEQFF
D: -; V: TRBV5-6; J: TRBJ2-1; size: -; length: 13; DNA: TGTGCCAGCAGCTATCTAGCGACCAATGAGCAGTTCTTC; CDR3: CASSYLATNEQFF
D: TRBD1; V: TRBV27; J: TRBJ1-1; size: -; length: 15; DNA: TGTGCCAGCAGGCGGACAGGGGGATCAGACACTGAAGCTTTCTTT; CDR3: CASRRTGGSDTEAFF
D: -; V: TRBV10-1; J: TRBJ2-7; size: -; length: 14; DNA: TGCGCCAGCGCCCGACTAGTGGGGGCATACGAGCAGTACTTC; CDR3: CASARLVGAYEQYF
D: TRBD1; V: TRBV4-1; J: TRBJ1-6; size: -; length: 15; DNA: TGCGCCAGCAGCCAAGCCGGGACAGGGGATTCCCCCCTCCACTTT; CDR3: CASSQAGTGDSPLHF
D: -; V: TRBV25-1; J: TRBJ2-1; size: once; length: 15; DNA: TGTGCCAGCAGTGAATGGGGTGGGGCATACAATGAGCAGTTCTTC; CDR3: CASSEWGGAYNEQFF
D: TRBD1; V: TRBV5-4; J: TRBJ1-3; size: once; length: 16; DNA: TGTGCCAGCAGCGCGCGACAGGGAATCTCTGGAAACACCATATATTTT; CDR3: CASSARQGISGNTIYF
D: -; V: TRBV4-1; J: TRBJ2-3; size: once; length: 14; DNA: TGCGCCAGCAGCCAAGAGGGACCCGTAGATACGCAGTATTTT; CDR3: CASSQEGPVDTQYF
D: TRBD1; V: TRBV11-2; J: TRBJ1-2; size: -; length: 17; DNA: TGTGCCAGCAGCTTAGGCCCGGACAGGGGGCGCCTCTATGGCTACACCTTC; CDR3: CASSLGPDRGRLYGYTF
D: TRBD1; V: TRBV10-2; J: TRBJ1-6; size: once; length: 14; DNA: TGCGCCAGCAGTGAACAGGGGGTGGATTCACCCCTCCACTTT; CDR3: CASSEQGVDSPLHF
D: -; V: TRBV28; J: TRBJ2-1; size: -; length: 16; DNA: TGTGCCAGCAGTTTATCGCCGGGGGGCCCCTACAATGAGCAGTTCTTC; CDR3: CASSLSPGGPYNEQFF
D: -; V: TRBV30; J: TRBJ1-1; size: -; length: 15; DNA: TGTGCCTGGAGTGTAGGAAATGGGGGCGCGGATGAAGCTTTCTTT; CDR3: CAWSVGNGGADEAFF
D: TRBD1; V: TRBV5-4; J: TRBJ2-3; size: -; length: 14; DNA: TGTGCCAGCCATTTGGGACAGGGAGGGGGTACGCAGTATTTT; CDR3: CASHLGQGGGTQYF
D: -; V: TRBV4-3; J: TRBJ2-1; size: -; length: 13; DNA: TGCGCCAGCAGCCAGGACGGGTACAATGAGCAGTTCTTC; CDR3: CASSQDGYNEQFF
D: TRBD1; V: TRBV7-9; J: TRBJ1-3; size: -; length: 17; DNA: TGTGCCAGCAGCTTACGACAGGGACAGAGCTCTGGAAACACCATATATTTT; CDR3: CASSLRQGQSSGNTIYF
D: TRBD2; V: TRBV5-1; J: TRBJ2-3; size: -; length: 18; DNA: TGCGCCAGCAGCATCGCAGGCCCTCTAGCGGGAAGCACAGATACGCAGTATTTT; CDR3: CASSIAGPLAGSTDTQYF
D: TRBD2; V: TRBV9; J: TRBJ2-3; size: -; length: 16; DNA: TGTGCCAGCAGCGTATTCACGGGGGGGGGCACAGATACGCAGTATTTT; CDR3: CASSVFTGGGTDTQYF
D: -; V: TRBV7-2; J: TRBJ1-5; size: -; length: 14; DNA: TGTGCCAGCAGCGAAATCGGGCTATTTCAGCCCCAGCATTTT; CDR3: CASSEIGLFQPQHF
D: -; V: TRBV7-9; J: TRBJ1-1; size: -; length: 13; DNA: TGTGCCAGCAGCCAACTATCGGGTGGTGAAGCTTTCTTT; CDR3: CASSQLSGGEAFF
D: TRBD2; V: TRBV27; J: TRBJ2-1; size: -; length: 16; DNA: TGTGCCAGCAGTTTATCCGGGACTAGTAGGGACCTCGGGCAGTTCTTC; CDR3: CASSLSGTSRDLGQFF
D: -; V: TRBV19; J: TRBJ1-5; size: -; length: 16; DNA: TGTGCCAGTAGCTGGGGGGGAAGGGGTAGGAATCAGCCCCAGCATTTT; CDR3: CASSWGGRGRNQPQHF
D: TRBD2; V: TRBV9; J: TRBJ2-5; size: -; length: 18; DNA: TGTGCCAGCAGCGTAGGAAATAGCGGGGGGGCCCTCCAAGAGACCCAGTACTTC; CDR3: CASSVGNSGGALQETQYF
D: -; V: TRBV7-2; J: TRBJ1-2; size: -; length: 13; DNA: TGTGCCAGCAGCTTTCAGGGTTCCTATGGCTACACCTTC; CDR3: CASSFQGSYGYTF
D: TRBD1; V: TRBV5-4; J: TRBJ1-4; size: -; length: 14; DNA: TGTGCCAGCAGCCCCGGGACAGAAAATGAAAAACTGTTTTTT; CDR3: CASSPGTENEKLFF
D: -; V: TRBV19; J: TRBJ1-1; size: -; length: 13; DNA: TGTGCCAGTAGCTTGGCGCAGGGTGACGGAGCTTTCTTT; CDR3: CASSLAQGDGAFF
D: -; V: TRBV5-5; J: TRBJ2-5; size: -; length: 13; DNA: TGTGCCAGCAGCGGGACAAGCCAAGAGACCCAGTACTTC; CDR3: CASSGTSQETQYF
D: TRBD2; V: TRBV6-5; J: TRBJ2-7; size: -; length: 15; DNA: TGTGCCAGCAGACCCCTAAGCGGGGGGGCTGACGAGCAGTACTTC; CDR3: CASRPLSGGADEQYF
D: -; V: TRBV7-9; J: TRBJ2-1; size: -; length: 16; DNA: TGTGCCAGCAGCTTAGGAGCCACCACCTCCTACAATGAGCAGTTCTTC; CDR3: CASSLGATTSYNEQFF
D: TRBD1; V: TRBV5-1; J: TRBJ1-4; size: once; length: 14; DNA: TGCGCCAGCAGTAAGGACAGGGGTTATGAAAAACTGTTTTTT; CDR3: CASSKDRGYEKLFF